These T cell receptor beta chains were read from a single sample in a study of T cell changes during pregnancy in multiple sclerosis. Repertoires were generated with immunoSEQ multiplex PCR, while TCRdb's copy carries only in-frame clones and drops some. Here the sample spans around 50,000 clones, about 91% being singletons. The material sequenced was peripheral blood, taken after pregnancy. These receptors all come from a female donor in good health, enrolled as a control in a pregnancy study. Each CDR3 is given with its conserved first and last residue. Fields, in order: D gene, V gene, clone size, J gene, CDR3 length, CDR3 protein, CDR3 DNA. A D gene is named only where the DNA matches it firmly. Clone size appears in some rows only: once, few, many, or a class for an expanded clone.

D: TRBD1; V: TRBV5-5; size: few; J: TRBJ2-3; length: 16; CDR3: CASTRGPDSSTDTQYF; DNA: TGTGCCAGCACCAGGGGGCCGGACAGCAGCACAGATACGCAGTATTTT
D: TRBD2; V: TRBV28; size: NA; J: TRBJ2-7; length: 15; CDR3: CASWTPASGSHEQYF; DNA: TGTGCCAGCTGGACCCCGGCTAGCGGGAGCCACGAGCAGTACTTC
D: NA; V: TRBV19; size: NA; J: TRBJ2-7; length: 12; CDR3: CASSVTGYEQYF; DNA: TGTGCCAGTAGTGTAACAGGGTACGAGCAGTACTTC
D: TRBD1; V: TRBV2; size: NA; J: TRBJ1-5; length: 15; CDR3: CASSADRGRNQPQHF; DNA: TGTGCCAGCAGCGCCGACAGGGGCCGCAATCAGCCCCAGCATTTT
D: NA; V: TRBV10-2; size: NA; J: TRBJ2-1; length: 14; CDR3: CASVPDSSYNEQFF; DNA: TGCGCCAGCGTCCCGGACAGCTCCTACAATGAGCAGTTCTTC
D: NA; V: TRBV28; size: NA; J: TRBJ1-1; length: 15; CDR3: CASSLGGTGNTEAFF; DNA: TGTGCCAGCAGTTTAGGGGGCACAGGGAACACTGAAGCTTTCTTT
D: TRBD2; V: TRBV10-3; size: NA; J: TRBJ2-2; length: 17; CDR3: CAIHTGTSGLNTGELFF; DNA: TGTGCCATCCATACCGGGACTAGCGGATTAAACACCGGGGAGCTGTTTTTT
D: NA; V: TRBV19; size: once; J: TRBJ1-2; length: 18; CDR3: CASSIKRTALLLNYGYTF; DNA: TGTGCCAGTAGTATTAAACGGACAGCCCTACTACTTAACTATGGCTACACCTTC
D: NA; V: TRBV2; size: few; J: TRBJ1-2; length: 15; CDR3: CASSEARGYRDGYTF; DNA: TGTGCCAGCAGTGAAGCTCGAGGCTACAGGGATGGCTACACCTTC
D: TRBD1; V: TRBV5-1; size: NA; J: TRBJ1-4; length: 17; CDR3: CASSSALGQVNGKKLFF; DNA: TGCGCCAGCAGCTCTGCCCTCGGACAGGTTAATGGTAAAAAACTGTTTTTT
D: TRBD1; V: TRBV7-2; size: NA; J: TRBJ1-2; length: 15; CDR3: CASSSGIQGNYGYTF; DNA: TGTGCCAGCAGCTCCGGGATACAGGGGAACTATGGCTACACCTTC
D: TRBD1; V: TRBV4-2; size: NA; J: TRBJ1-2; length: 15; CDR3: CASSQERDRVYGYTF; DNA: TGTGCCAGCAGCCAAGAAAGGGACAGGGTCTATGGCTACACCTTC
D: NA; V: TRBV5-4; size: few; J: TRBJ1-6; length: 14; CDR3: CASSFGLPEGPLHF; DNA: TGTGCCAGCAGCTTTGGGCTCCCAGAAGGACCCCTCCACTTT
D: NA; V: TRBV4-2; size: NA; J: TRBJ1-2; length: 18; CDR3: CASSQELQGTLANYGYTF; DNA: TGTGCCAGCAGCCAAGAACTACAGGGTACTCTCGCGAACTATGGCTACACCTTC
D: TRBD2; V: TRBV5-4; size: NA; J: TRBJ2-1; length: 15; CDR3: CASSLRSGGGNEQFF; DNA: TGTGCCAGCAGCTTGAGGTCGGGAGGGGGCAATGAGCAGTTCTTC
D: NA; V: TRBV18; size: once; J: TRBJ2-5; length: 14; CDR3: CASSPPSPAQTQYF; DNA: TGTGCCAGCTCACCACCTTCCCCAGCGCAGACCCAGTACTTC
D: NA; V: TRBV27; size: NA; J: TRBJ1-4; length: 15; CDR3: CASRQSRGFNEKLFF; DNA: TGTGCCAGCAGACAGAGTCGGGGGTTTAATGAAAAACTGTTTTTT
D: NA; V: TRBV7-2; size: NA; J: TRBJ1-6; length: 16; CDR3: CASSSQGGGYNSPLHF; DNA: TGTGCCAGCAGCTCCCAAGGGGGGGGTTATAATTCACCCCTCCACTTT
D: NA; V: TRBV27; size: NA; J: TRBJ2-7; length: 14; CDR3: CASSPGITGYEQYF; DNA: TGTGCCAGCAGTCCTGGTATCACGGGATACGAGCAGTACTTC
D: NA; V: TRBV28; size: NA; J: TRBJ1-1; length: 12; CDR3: CASSLSEFEAFF; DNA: TGTGCCAGCAGTTTATCGGAGTTTGAAGCTTTCTTT
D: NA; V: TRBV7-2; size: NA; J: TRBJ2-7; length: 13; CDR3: CASSYRDSYEQYF; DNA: TGTGCCAGCAGCTACAGGGACTCCTACGAGCAGTACTTC
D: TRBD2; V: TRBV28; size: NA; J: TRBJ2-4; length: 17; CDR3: CASSTLAGVVAKNIQYF; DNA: TGTGCCAGCAGTACTTTAGCGGGAGTGGTAGCCAAAAACATTCAGTACTTC
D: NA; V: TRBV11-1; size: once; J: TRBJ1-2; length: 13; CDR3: CASSLNSRYGYTF; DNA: TGTGCCAGCAGCTTAAACAGCCGCTATGGCTACACCTTC
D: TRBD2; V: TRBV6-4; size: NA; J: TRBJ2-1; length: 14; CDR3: CASALAGGYNEQFF; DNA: TGTGCCAGTGCCCTAGCGGGAGGATACAATGAGCAGTTCTTC
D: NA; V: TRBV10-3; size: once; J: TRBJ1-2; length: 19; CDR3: CAISEAGGLAGVLGVGYTF; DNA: TGTGCCATCAGTGAGGCGGGGGGGTTGGCGGGGGTCTTAGGAGTAGGCTACACCTTC
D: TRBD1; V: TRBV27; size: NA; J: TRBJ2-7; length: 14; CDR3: CASSRTGSSYEQYF; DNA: TGTGCCAGCAGTCGGACAGGGTCCTCCTACGAGCAGTACTTC
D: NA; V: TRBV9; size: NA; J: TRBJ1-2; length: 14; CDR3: CASSAAGQGYGYTF; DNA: TGTGCCAGCAGCGCCGCGGGGCAGGGCTATGGCTACACCTTC
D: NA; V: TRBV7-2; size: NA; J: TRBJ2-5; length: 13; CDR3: CASSPRVGETQYF; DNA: TGTGCCAGCAGCCCCCGGGTGGGAGAGACCCAGTACTTC
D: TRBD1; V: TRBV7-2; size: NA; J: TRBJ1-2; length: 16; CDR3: CASRATGTGGGYGYTF; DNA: TGTGCCAGCAGGGCAACCGGGACAGGGGGCGGCTATGGCTACACCTTC
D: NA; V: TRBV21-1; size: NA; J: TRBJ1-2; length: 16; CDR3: CASSKEPRQVDYGYTF; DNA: TGTGCCAGCAGCAAAGAGCCCCGACAGGTGGACTATGGCTACACCTTC
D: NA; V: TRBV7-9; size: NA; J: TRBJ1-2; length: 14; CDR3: CASSSAGITYGYTF; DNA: TGTGCCAGCAGCTCAGCCGGGATAACCTATGGCTACACCTTC
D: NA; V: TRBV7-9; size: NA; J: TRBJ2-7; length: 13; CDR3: CASSLTGTGEQYF; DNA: TGTGCCAGCAGCTTGACAGGAACGGGGGAGCAGTACTTC
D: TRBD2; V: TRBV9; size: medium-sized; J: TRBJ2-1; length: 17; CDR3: CASSPTNRGGYYNEQFF; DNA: TGTGCCAGCAGCCCTACTAACCGGGGGGGCTACTACAATGAGCAGTTCTTC
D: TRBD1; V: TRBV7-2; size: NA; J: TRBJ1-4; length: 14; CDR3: CASSLRQGQRKLFF; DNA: TGTGCCAGCAGCTTACGACAGGGGCAAAGAAAACTGTTTTTT
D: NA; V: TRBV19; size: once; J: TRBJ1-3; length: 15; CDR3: CASSSAGTRRNTIYF; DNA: TGTGCCAGTAGTAGCGCAGGGACAAGGCGAAACACCATATATTTT
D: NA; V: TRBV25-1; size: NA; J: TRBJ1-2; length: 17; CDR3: CASSAFSGAQYFYGYTF; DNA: TGTGCCAGCAGTGCATTCAGCGGAGCTCAATACTTCTATGGCTACACCTTC
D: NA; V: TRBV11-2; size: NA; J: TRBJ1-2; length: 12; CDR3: CASSIQGNGYTF; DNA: TGTGCCAGCAGCATCCAGGGGAATGGCTACACCTTC
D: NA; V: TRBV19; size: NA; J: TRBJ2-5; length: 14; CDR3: CASSIDGGQETQYF; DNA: TGTGCCAGTAGTATTGATGGCGGACAAGAGACCCAGTACTTC
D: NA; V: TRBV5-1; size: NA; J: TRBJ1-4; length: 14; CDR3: CASRPSPGDEKLFF; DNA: TGCGCCAGCAGACCCTCCCCAGGGGATGAAAAACTGTTTTTT
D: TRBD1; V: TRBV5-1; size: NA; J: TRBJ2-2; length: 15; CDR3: CASKDRAGDTGELFF; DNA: TGCGCCAGCAAGGACAGGGCCGGGGACACCGGGGAGCTGTTTTTT
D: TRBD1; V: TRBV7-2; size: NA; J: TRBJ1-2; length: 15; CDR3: CASSLAQGANYGYTF; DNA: TGTGCCAGCAGCTTAGCACAGGGGGCTAACTATGGCTACACCTTC
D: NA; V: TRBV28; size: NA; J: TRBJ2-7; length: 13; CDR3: CASTTGPTYEQYF; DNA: TGTGCCAGCACTACAGGGCCAACCTACGAGCAGTACTTC
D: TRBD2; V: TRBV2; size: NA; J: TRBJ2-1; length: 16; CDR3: CASKDRAGGYYNEQFF; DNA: TGTGCCAGCAAAGACAGGGCGGGAGGGTACTACAATGAGCAGTTCTTC
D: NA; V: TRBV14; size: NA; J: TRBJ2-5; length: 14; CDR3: CASSQGHYQETQYF; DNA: TGTGCCAGCAGCCAAGGACACTACCAAGAGACCCAGTACTTC
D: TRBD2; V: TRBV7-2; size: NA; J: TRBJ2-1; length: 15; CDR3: CASSLYGGSMYEQFF; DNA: TGTGCCAGCAGCTTATACGGCGGGAGTATGTATGAGCAGTTCTTC
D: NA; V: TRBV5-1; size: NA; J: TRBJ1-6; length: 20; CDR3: CASSNQTGENFSSYNSPLHF; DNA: TGCGCCAGCAGCAACCAGACAGGAGAAAATTTTAGCTCCTATAATTCACCCCTCCACTTT
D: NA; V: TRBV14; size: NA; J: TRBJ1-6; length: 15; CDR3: CASSQVEQYNSPLHF; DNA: TGTGCCAGCAGCCAAGTCGAACAGTATAATTCACCCCTCCACTTT
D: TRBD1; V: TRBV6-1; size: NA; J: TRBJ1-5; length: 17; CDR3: CASSDPLLGQGYQPQHF; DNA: TGTGCCAGCAGTGACCCTTTGCTGGGACAGGGGTACCAGCCCCAGCATTTT
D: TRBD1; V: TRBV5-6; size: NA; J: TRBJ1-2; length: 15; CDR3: CASSLGPGGSYGYTF; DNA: TGTGCCAGCAGCTTGGGTCCAGGGGGTAGCTATGGCTACACCTTC
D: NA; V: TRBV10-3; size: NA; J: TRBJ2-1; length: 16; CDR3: CAISESKGASYNEQFF; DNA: TGTGCCATCAGTGAGTCAAAGGGAGCAAGTTACAATGAGCAGTTCTTC
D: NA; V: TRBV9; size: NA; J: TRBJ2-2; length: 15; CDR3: CASSPRDTNTGELFF; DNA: TGTGCCAGCAGCCCCCGGGACACAAACACCGGGGAGCTGTTTTTT
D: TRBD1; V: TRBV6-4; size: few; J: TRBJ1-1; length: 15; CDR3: CASSDSLTGATEAFF; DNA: TGTGCCAGCAGTGACTCCCTGACAGGGGCCACTGAAGCTTTCTTT
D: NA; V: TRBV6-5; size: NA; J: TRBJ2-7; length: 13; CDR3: CASSYRQASEQYF; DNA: TGTGCCAGCAGTTACAGGCAGGCCAGCGAGCAGTACTTC
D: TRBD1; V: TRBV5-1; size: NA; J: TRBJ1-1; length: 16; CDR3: CASRHGQGSGNTEAFF; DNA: TGCGCCAGCAGACACGGACAGGGGTCCGGGAACACTGAAGCTTTCTTT
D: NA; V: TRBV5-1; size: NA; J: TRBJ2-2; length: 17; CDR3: CASTSLGRRRSTGELFF; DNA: TGCGCCAGCACATCCCTGGGCAGGAGGAGATCCACCGGGGAGCTGTTTTTT
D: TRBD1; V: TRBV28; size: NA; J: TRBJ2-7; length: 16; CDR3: CASSFHQGQGGNEQYF; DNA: TGTGCCAGCAGTTTCCATCAGGGACAGGGAGGGAACGAGCAGTACTTC